This T cell receptor (beta chain) was found in a study of OX40 agonist ivuxolimab in advanced cancers. The overall study: In this trial design, patients received ivuxolimab intravenously at 0.01 to 10 mg/kg every 2 weeks.

The repertoire was sequenced with immunoSEQ multiplex PCR; TCRdb's copy has only in-frame clones and lacks some. This sample has 95,000 to 110,000 clones, with around 90% found just once. Sequencing used CD4+ or CD8+ T cells sorted from blood, obtained in a trial of the OX40 agonist ivuxolimab. The sequence came from an adult with an advanced solid tumor such as melanoma, head and neck, liver or kidney cancer.

The CDR3 loop reads CASSEELAYNEQFF. The CDR3 nucleotides read TGTGCCAGCAGTGAAGAACTAGCCTACAATGAGCAGTTCTTC. The chain joins TRBV25-1 to TRBJ2-1; tentative D call: TRBD2 (5 bases). Germline V lookup: CDR1 MGHDK, CDR2 SYGVNS. Trimming removed 2 bases from V and 2 bases from J, with 7 bases in between. This CDR3 has 14 residues.